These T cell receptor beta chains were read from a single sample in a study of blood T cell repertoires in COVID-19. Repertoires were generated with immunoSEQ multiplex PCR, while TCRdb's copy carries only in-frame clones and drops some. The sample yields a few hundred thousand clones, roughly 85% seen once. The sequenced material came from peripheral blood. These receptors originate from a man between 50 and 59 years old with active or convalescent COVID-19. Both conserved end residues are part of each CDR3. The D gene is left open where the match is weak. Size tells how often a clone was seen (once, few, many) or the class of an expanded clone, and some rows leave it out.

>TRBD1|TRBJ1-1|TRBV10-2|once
CASGRTGEMNTEAFF
TGCGCCAGCGGAAGGACAGGAGAAATGAACACTGAAGCTTTCTTT
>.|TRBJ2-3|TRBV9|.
CASSVGRSTDTQYF
TGTGCCAGCAGCGTAGGGAGATCAACAGATACGCAGTATTTT
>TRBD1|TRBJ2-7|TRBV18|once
CASSPLAGQGEQYF
TGTGCCAGCTCACCGCTCGCGGGACAGGGGGAGCAGTACTTC
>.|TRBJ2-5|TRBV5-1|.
CASTKGVRETQYF
TGCGCCAGCACCAAGGGGGTGAGGGAGACCCAGTACTTC
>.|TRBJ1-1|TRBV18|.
CASSPVPPTEAFF
TGTGCCAGCTCACCAGTCCCCCCGACTGAAGCTTTCTTT
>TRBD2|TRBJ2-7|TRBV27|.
CASSFSPSSGRVLSEQYF
TGTGCCAGCAGTTTTTCCCCCTCTAGCGGGAGGGTTTTATCCGAGCAGTACTTC
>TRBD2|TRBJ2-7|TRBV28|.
CASSLAGTSLGEQYF
TGTGCCAGCAGTTTGGCCGGGACTAGCTTGGGAGAGCAGTACTTC
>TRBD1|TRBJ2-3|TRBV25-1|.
CASSGGGTGGTDTQYF
TGTGCCAGCAGTGGAGGGGGGACAGGGGGCACAGATACGCAGTATTTT
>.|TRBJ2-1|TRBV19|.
CASRELMSSYNEQFF
TGTGCCAGTAGGGAGCTGATGAGCTCCTACAATGAGCAGTTCTTC
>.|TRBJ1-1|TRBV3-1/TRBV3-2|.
CASRVSSGNTEAFF
TGTGCCAGCAGGGTATCGTCGGGGAACACTGAAGCTTTCTTT
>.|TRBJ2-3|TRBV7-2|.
CASSLARRGDTQYF
TGTGCCAGCAGCTTAGCTCGGAGGGGAGATACGCAGTATTTT
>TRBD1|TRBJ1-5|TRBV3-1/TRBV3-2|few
CASSQGPQGAQPQHF
TGTGCCAGCAGCCAAGGTCCACAGGGGGCCCAGCCCCAGCATTTT
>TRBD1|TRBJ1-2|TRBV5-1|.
CASRKIPLDRVGSDYGYTF
TGCGCCAGCAGAAAGATCCCCCTCGACAGGGTGGGGAGTGACTATGGCTACACCTTC
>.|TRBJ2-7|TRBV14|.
CASSQVGGAREQYF
TGTGCCAGCAGCCAAGTTGGGGGGGCAAGGGAGCAGTACTTC
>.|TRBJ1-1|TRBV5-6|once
CASSLFGGRGNTEAFF
TGTGCCAGCAGCTTGTTCGGTGGGAGGGGAAACACTGAAGCTTTCTTT
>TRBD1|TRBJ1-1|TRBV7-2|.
CASSFDRGSTEAFF
TGTGCCAGCAGCTTTGACAGGGGCAGCACTGAAGCTTTCTTT
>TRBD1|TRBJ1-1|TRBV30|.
CAWRPNRGTEAFF
TGTGCCTGGAGGCCCAACAGGGGCACTGAAGCTTTCTTT
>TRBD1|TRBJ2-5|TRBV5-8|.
CASSGRGPETQYF
TGTGCCAGCAGTGGAAGGGGGCCAGAGACCCAGTACTTC
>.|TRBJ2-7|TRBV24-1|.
CATSDSTYEQYF
TGTGCCACCAGTGATTCCACCTACGAGCAGTACTTC
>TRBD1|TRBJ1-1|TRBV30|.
CAWRDSGTELTEAFF
TGTGCCTGGAGGGACTCCGGGACAGAACTTACTGAAGCTTTCTTT
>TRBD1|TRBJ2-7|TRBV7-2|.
CASSFHPGGEQYF
TGTGCCAGCAGCTTCCATCCAGGGGGCGAGCAGTACTTC
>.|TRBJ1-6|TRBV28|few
CATRDSNSPLHF
TGTGCCACCAGGGACTCTAATTCACCCCTCCACTTT
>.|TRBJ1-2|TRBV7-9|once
CASSLGEFVNYGYTF
TGTGCCAGCAGCTTAGGAGAGTTTGTTAACTATGGCTACACCTTC
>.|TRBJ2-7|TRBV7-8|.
CASSQGRVEQYF
TGTGCCAGCAGCCAGGGGAGGGTCGAGCAGTACTTC
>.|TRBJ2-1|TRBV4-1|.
CASSLSRETWNEQFF
TGCGCCAGCAGCCTTAGTAGGGAGACTTGGAATGAGCAGTTCTTC
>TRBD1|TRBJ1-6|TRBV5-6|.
CASSRQGWNSPLHF
TGTGCCAGCAGTCGACAGGGGTGGAATTCACCCCTCCACTTT
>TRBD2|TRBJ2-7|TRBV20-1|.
CSASSGTSGIYEQYF
TGCAGTGCTAGTTCCGGGACTAGCGGGATCTACGAGCAGTACTTC
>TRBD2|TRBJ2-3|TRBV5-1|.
CASSLGTSGRAGTDTQYF
TGCGCCAGCAGCTTGGGCACTAGCGGGAGGGCCGGCACAGATACGCAGTATTTT
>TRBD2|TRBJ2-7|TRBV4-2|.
CASSLTSGRAGDEQYF
TGTGCCAGCAGCCTGACTAGCGGGAGGGCCGGCGACGAGCAGTACTTC